This T cell receptor (beta chain) is drawn from a study of beta chain features in type 1 diabetes. This clone has a handful of counts. The antigen remains undetermined. What was sequenced were expressed TCRB transcripts, since all of the isolated RNA had been reverse transcribed. Only in-frame clones appear in the TCRdb table, and some are missing; sequencing was by immunoSEQ multiplex PCR. Here the sample spans about 660,000 clones, about 14% being singletons. The V and J ends lost 2 bases and 2 bases respectively, with 14 bases between them. The CDR3 sequence is 16 residues long. Per germline, CDR1 KGHSH and CDR2 LQKENI. General study findings and limits: Although PCR might favor shorter templates, it would do so equally in patients and controls. When Type 1 diabetes patients were examined, their TCRB CDR3s proved moderately but significantly shorter in all four CD4+ subsets.

One heparinised blood draw averaging around 110 mL was given by each donor. Each population that was sorted was more than 98% pure. Sequenced material: naive CD4+ T cells from blood. This TCR was recovered from a man aged 18 to 29 with type 1 diabetes. The genes are TRBV18 and TRBJ2-3; TRBD1 is a possible D gene (6 bases). CDR3 bases: TGTGCCAGCTCACCAGGCGGACAGCGACTCACAGATACGCAGTATTTT. As protein: CASSPGGQRLTDTQYF.